This is a list of T cell receptor beta chains from one sample in a study of post-analysis software for immune sequencing data. TCRdb passed the PCR reads through MiXCR, listing each CDR3 protein once. The data hold approximately 770,000 distinct CDR3 sequences, with 46% observed a single time. The sequenced material came from blood. The receptors here all came from a girl under 18 with multiple sclerosis. The CDR3 runs from the conserved cysteine through the conserved F or W. D genes are given only for firm matches. Clone size is shown for a subset of rows, as once, few, many or a class of expanded clone.

V: TRBV20-1; size: NA; J: TRBJ2-5; D: TRBD1; DNA: TGCAGTGCTAAGACAGGGACAAGCGGAGACGGGGCCCAGTACTTC; CDR3: CSAKTGTSGDGAQYF
V: TRBV2; size: NA; J: TRBJ1-5; D: NA; DNA: TGTGCCGGTACAGAGAGCAATCAGCCCCAGCATTTT; CDR3: CAGTESNQPQHF
V: TRBV27; size: once; J: TRBJ2-7; D: NA; DNA: TGTGCCAGCAGTTGGTCTGCGGAGAGCTCCTACAATGAGCAGTACTTC; CDR3: CASSWSAESSYNEQYF
V: TRBV15; size: few; J: TRBJ2-7; D: TRBD1; DNA: TGTGCCACCAGCTTGGACAGGGGGATTAACGAGCAGTACTTC; CDR3: CATSLDRGINEQYF
V: TRBV7-3; size: NA; J: TRBJ2-1; D: TRBD2; DNA: TGTGCCAGCAGCTTAATCCAGCGGGGGGATGAGCAGTTCTTC; CDR3: CASSLIQRGDEQFF
V: TRBV4-2; size: few; J: TRBJ2-7; D: TRBD2; DNA: TGTGCCAGCAGCCAAGATTTCCGGGAGGCGGGCGAGCAGTACTTC; CDR3: CASSQDFREAGEQYF
V: TRBV7-3; size: NA; J: TRBJ2-1; D: TRBD2; DNA: TGTGCCAGCAGCTTAAGTTCGGGGGAGGGCGCGAATGGGCAGTTCTTC; CDR3: CASSLSSGEGANGQFF
V: TRBV7-9; size: once; J: TRBJ2-4; D: NA; DNA: TGTGCCAGCAGCTTAGCGGGACTGACCTATGCCAAAAACATTCAGTACTTC; CDR3: CASSLAGLTYAKNIQYF
V: TRBV20-1; size: few; J: TRBJ2-7; D: TRBD2; DNA: TGCAGTGCTAGAGACTCGACTAGCTACTACGAGCAGTACTTC; CDR3: CSARDSTSYYEQYF
V: TRBV29-1; size: NA; J: TRBJ2-1; D: TRBD2; DNA: TGCAGCGTCGCCGAAGTAGCGGGAGATTACAATGAGCAGTTCTTC; CDR3: CSVAEVAGDYNEQFF
V: TRBV12-3/TRBV12-4; size: NA; J: TRBJ2-7; D: TRBD2; DNA: TGTGCCAGCCGGGGGGACCCCGGGGAGCAGTACTTC; CDR3: CASRGDPGEQYF
V: TRBV6-6; size: few; J: TRBJ2-5; D: NA; DNA: TGTGCCAGCAGCAGAGGACTGATCCAAGAGACCCAGTACTTC; CDR3: CASSRGLIQETQYF
V: TRBV6-2/TRBV6-3; size: many; J: TRBJ2-2; D: NA; DNA: TGTGCCAGCAGTTATACGAACACCGGGGAGCTGTTTTTT; CDR3: CASSYTNTGELFF
V: TRBV20-1; size: NA; J: TRBJ2-5; D: NA; DNA: TGCAGTGCTAGAGTTTCCAGGGGCGCTCAACAGACCCAGTACTTC; CDR3: CSARVSRGAQQTQYF
V: TRBV29-1; size: NA; J: TRBJ2-1; D: NA; DNA: TGCAGCGTTGATTCCAGCGCCGGGAACAATGAGCAGTTCTTC; CDR3: CSVDSSAGNNEQFF
V: TRBV5-5; size: NA; J: TRBJ2-4; D: NA; DNA: TGTGCCAGCAGCTTGTTTCGGGACAACTTAAACATTCAGTACTTC; CDR3: CASSLFRDNLNIQYF
V: TRBV3-1; size: NA; J: TRBJ2-5; D: TRBD2; DNA: TGTGCCACCACGGGGACTAGCGGGCGATTACAAGAGACCCAGTACTTC; CDR3: CATTGTSGRLQETQYF
V: TRBV12-3/TRBV12-4; size: few; J: TRBJ1-2; D: NA; DNA: TGTGCCAGCAGTCGCCCGGATCACTACACCTTC; CDR3: CASSRPDHYTF
V: TRBV27; size: NA; J: TRBJ2-7; D: NA; DNA: TGTGCCAGCAGTTTAAAGCCGTCCTACGAGCAGTACTTC; CDR3: CASSLKPSYEQYF
V: TRBV9; size: NA; J: TRBJ2-1; D: TRBD2; DNA: TGTGCCAGCAGCGCCCCCGGGACTACCCCCTACAATGAGCAGTTCTTC; CDR3: CASSAPGTTPYNEQFF
V: TRBV4-2; size: NA; J: TRBJ1-2; D: NA; DNA: TGTGCCAGCAGCCAAGATCAGGGCCAAAGGAACTATGGCTACACCTTC; CDR3: CASSQDQGQRNYGYTF
V: TRBV20-1; size: few; J: TRBJ1-2; D: NA; DNA: TGCAGTGCTAGAGGAGGACAGTCTAACTATGGCTACACCTTC; CDR3: CSARGGQSNYGYTF
V: TRBV7-6; size: NA; J: TRBJ2-7; D: NA; DNA: TGTGCCAGCAGCCCTATCCGGGTCAATCAGTACTTC; CDR3: CASSPIRVNQYF
V: TRBV12-3/TRBV12-4; size: few; J: TRBJ1-1; D: TRBD1; DNA: TGTGCCAGCAGTCCTTCGGGACAGGGAGCTTTCTTT; CDR3: CASSPSGQGAFF
V: TRBV5-6; size: NA; J: TRBJ1-2; D: NA; DNA: TGTGCCAGCAGCTTGGCGGCAGAAACCGACTATGGCTACACCTTC; CDR3: CASSLAAETDYGYTF
V: TRBV24-1; size: NA; J: TRBJ2-5; D: TRBD2; DNA: TGTGCCACCAGTGATACTAGCGGAGCTCCCCAAGAGACCCAGTACTTC; CDR3: CATSDTSGAPQETQYF
V: TRBV20-1; size: NA; J: TRBJ2-1; D: TRBD2; DNA: TGCAGTGCTAGAGTTGCGGGTCTAGCGGGATACCTCTCAAACAATGAGCAGTTCTTC; CDR3: CSARVAGLAGYLSNNEQFF